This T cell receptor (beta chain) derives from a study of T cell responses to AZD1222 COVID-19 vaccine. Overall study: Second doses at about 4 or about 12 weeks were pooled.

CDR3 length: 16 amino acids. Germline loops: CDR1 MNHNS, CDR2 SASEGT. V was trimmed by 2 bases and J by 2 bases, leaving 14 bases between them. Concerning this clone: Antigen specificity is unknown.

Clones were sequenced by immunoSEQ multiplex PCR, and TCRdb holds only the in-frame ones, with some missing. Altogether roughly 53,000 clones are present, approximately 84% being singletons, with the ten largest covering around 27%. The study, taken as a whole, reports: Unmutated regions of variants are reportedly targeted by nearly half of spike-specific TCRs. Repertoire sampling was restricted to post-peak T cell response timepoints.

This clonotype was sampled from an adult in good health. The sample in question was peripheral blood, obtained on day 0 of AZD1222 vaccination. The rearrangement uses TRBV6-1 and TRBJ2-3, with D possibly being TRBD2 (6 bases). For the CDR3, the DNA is TGTGCCAGCAGTGAACCGATAGCGGCATCCACAGATACGCAGTATTTT. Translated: CASSEPIAASTDTQYF.